This T cell receptor beta chain was sequenced during a study of PD-1 blockade in classical Hodgkin lymphoma. Per germline, CDR1 SGHDT and CDR2 YYEEEE. The V and J ends lost 0 bases and 4 bases respectively, with 13 bases between them. The CDR3 covers 15 residues. This clone came up once. Each patient experienced a relapse that followed autologous stem cell transplantation, and brentuximab vedotin exposure varied. Complete response, partial response or progressive disease was recorded as best response. The assay was immunoSEQ multiplex PCR, and TCRdb's table has in-frame clones only and misses some. The sample has 95,000 or so clones, approximately 80% seen once; the top ten hold 10% to 15%.

The input for sequencing was peripheral blood mononuclear cells (PBMCs), taken at baseline. The V gene is TRBV5-6, the J gene TRBJ1-2; possibly TRBD1 for D (5 bases). The TCR was taken from a human donor with classical Hodgkin lymphoma. Written as DNA, the CDR3 is TGTGCCAGCAGCTTGGCGGGAGGGGCGGGCTATGGCTACACCTTC. This encodes CASSLAGGAGYGYTF.